The present T cell receptor beta chain was sequenced within a study of blood T cells in healthy people across ages. There are a few counts of this clonotype. The antigen is unknown. Isolation of PBMCs gave at least 6.5 million cells per sample. Study-level findings and limits: Naive T cell percentage and TCR beta diversity correlated strongly.

Alongside a J-beta primer mix, a sample-barcoded 5' primer served in a second PCR lasting 7 to 11 cycles. A tag from a template-switch adaptor with 12 random nucleotides marked each cDNA molecule. Paired-end reads containing CDR3 totaled no fewer than 3 million for each sample. TCRdb redid the calling of the 5' RACE reads with MiXCR, one entry per CDR3 protein. The profile shows just under 750,000 distinct CDR3 sequences, 20% to 25% of them singletons. This TCR was recovered from a man aged 65 to 85 in good health. The material sequenced was blood.

CDR3 sequence (DNA): TGCAGCGTTGGGGGGCCAGCCAAAAACATTCAGTACTTC. Its protein is CSVGGPAKNIQYF. The chain uses TRBV29-1 and TRBJ2-4; perhaps TRBD1 as D (6 bases). The V gene's germline CDR1 is SQVTM and CDR2 ANQGSEA. With 4 bases removed from V and 0 bases from J, the gap between germline ends came to 7 bases. This CDR3 comprises 13 residues.